This TCR beta chain was sequenced in a study of blood T cell repertoires in COVID-19. Trimming cost V 3 bases and J 7 bases, with 19 bases left between them. CDR3 length equals 15 residues. The germline CDR1 and CDR2 sequences are SGHRS and YFSETQ. Study processing details: Amplified reference gene primers provided the basis for estimating nucleated cell counts. Profiling relied on immunoSEQ multiplex PCR, and the TCRdb table lists in-frame clones only, not all of them. D and trimming come from the DNA, and the V and J calls and clone size come from that table. The table lists 190,000 or so clones, around 87% of them singletons.

The chain couples TRBV5-1 to TRBJ2-5; weak D call: TRBD1 (7 bases). This sequence was found in a man aged 40-55 years with active or convalescent COVID-19. The material sequenced was peripheral blood. CDR3 residues: CASSWDSRAGGTQYF. DNA of the CDR3: TGCGCCAGCAGCTGGGACAGCCGAGCGGGTGGGACCCAGTACTTC.